This T cell receptor (beta chain) was sequenced in a study of blood T cells in healthy people across ages. The V and J ends lost 4 bases and 5 bases, in that order; junction bases with no gene match: 12. The V gene's germline CDR1 is MDHEN and CDR2 SYDVKM. CDR3 size: 16 residues. Next came a second PCR, run for roughly 7 to 12 cycles, which used a sample-barcoded 5' primer along with a J-beta primer mix. TCRdb ran MiXCR on the 5' RACE reads and lists one entry per CDR3 protein. The sample holds roughly 2 million distinct CDR3 sequences, about 49% seen once. The gene calls are TRBV28 and TRBJ2-3; TRBD2 aligns across 7 bases. This receptor was taken from a woman aged 40 to 50 in good health. The sample taken for sequencing was blood. This CDR3 is CASSSLGGRWGDTQYF. In DNA form, the CDR3 reads TGTGCCAGCAGTTCCCTCGGGGGGAGGTGGGGAGATACGCAGTATTTT.